What follows describes a single TCR beta chain. These data originate in a study of human T cells and chemical hapten exposure. The CDR3 has 15 amino acids. CDR1 is MDHEN, CDR2 SYDVKM, per germline. After removal of 6 bases from V and 3 bases from J, the junction contained 8 bases not matched to a gene. Time point here: patch test 3, about 24 weeks after DPC sensitization. Treatment given: therapeutic diphenylcyclopropenone sensitization with weekly scalp DPC. Ahead of each patch test application, blood was drawn. TCRdb reprocessed the RACE reads with MiXCR, giving one entry per CDR3 protein. The data show 180,000 or so distinct CDR3 sequences, under 25% seen once.

This receptor was identified in a woman aged 35 to 49 with alopecia areata. Some clones in this sample may be carry-over from other donors' samples. This material consisted of whole blood, taken in connection with sensitization to the hapten diphenylcyclopropenone (DPC). This chain links TRBV28 with TRBJ2-5; 9 nucleotides align to TRBD2. The CDR3 reads CASRSSGRNEETQYF. For the CDR3, the DNA is TGTGCCAGCAGGTCAAGCGGGAGGAATGAAGAGACCCAGTACTTC.